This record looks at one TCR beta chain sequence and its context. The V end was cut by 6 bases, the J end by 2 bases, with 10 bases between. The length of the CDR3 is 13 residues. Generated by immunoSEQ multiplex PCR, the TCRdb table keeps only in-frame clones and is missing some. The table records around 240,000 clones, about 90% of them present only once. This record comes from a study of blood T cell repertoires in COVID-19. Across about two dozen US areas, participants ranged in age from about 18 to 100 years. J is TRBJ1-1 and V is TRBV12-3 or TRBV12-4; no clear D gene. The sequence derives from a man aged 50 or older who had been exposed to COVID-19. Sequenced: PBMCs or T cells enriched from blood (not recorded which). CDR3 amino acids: CASSPPVNTEAFF. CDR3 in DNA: TGTGCCAGCAGCCCTCCTGTCAACACTGAAGCTTTCTTT.